This entry describes one TCR beta chain. Primed by a sample-barcoded 5' primer and a J-beta primer mix, a second PCR proceeded for about 7 to 11 cycles. TCRdb processed the 5' RACE reads anew with MiXCR; each CDR3 protein has one entry. This sample carries approximately 1,000,000 distinct CDR3 sequences, under 45% of them seen once, and the ten largest clones take approximately 19%. V lost 1 base to trimming and J lost 7 bases; unmatched junction nucleotides: 9. Germline V CDR1 and CDR2: SGHTA, FQGNSA. The CDR3 has 16 residues. This record belongs to a study of blood T cells in healthy people across ages.

The TCR sequence derives from a woman aged 55-69 years in good health. The sample was blood. This sequence joins TRBV7-2 and TRBJ2-1, with TRBD2 matching over 8 bases. This chain's CDR3 is CASSLELGAGANEQFF. The CDR3 region has the DNA TGTGCCAGCAGCTTAGAGTTGGGAGCGGGAGCGAATGAGCAGTTCTTC. Filled out from reference TRBV7-2 and TRBJ2-1, the complete variable domain reads GAGVSQSPSNKVTEKGKDVELRCDPISGHTALYWYRQSLGQGLEFLIYFQGNSAPDKSGLPSDRFSAERTGGSVSTLTIQRTQQEDSAVYLCASSLELGAGANEQFFGPGTRLTVL.